The rows below give T cell receptor beta chains drawn from one sample of a study of T cells in Graves' hyperthyroidism and ophthalmopathy. TCRdb independently ran MiXCR on the multiplex PCR reads; one entry per CDR3 protein. The sample lists 250,000 to 300,000 distinct CDR3 sequences; approximately 17% were seen once. What was sequenced was blood. Receptor source: a woman aged 60 to 75 with Graves' ophthalmopathy. Each CDR3 is given with its conserved first and last residue. A D gene is named only where the DNA matches it firmly. Rows may omit the clone size; those that give it use once, few, many or a size class.

.	.	TRBV18	TRBJ1-4	TGTGCCAGCTCACCTGGTGGATTGGAGAGTAATGAAAAACTGTTTTTT	CASSPGGLESNEKLFF
.	many	TRBV5-1	TRBJ1-6	TGCGCCAGCCGACAGTATAATTCACCCCTCCACTTT	CASRQYNSPLHF
.	many	TRBV2	TRBJ1-2	TGTGCCAGCAGCCCACAGGGTGGTGGCTACACCTTC	CASSPQGGGYTF
TRBD2	.	TRBV4-1	TRBJ2-3	TGCGCCAGCAGCCAAGATGGGACTAGCGGGAGGGTTGCCACAGATACGCAGTATTTT	CASSQDGTSGRVATDTQYF
.	many	TRBV6-5	TRBJ1-2	TGTGCCAGCAGTTACTCGTTCCAGGGGTACGGCTACACCTTC	CASSYSFQGYGYTF
.	few	TRBV5-5	TRBJ2-1	TGTGCCAGCAGCCGTAGCTCCTACAATGAGCAGTTCTTC	CASSRSSYNEQFF
TRBD1	many	TRBV7-8	TRBJ1-2	TGTGCCAGCAGCGGATCAGGGGGTTCTTATGGCTACACCTTC	CASSGSGGSYGYTF
.	many	TRBV28	TRBJ2-1	TGTGCCAGCAGTTTGCCCGGGTCTGGGTTTGAGCAGTTCTTC	CASSLPGSGFEQFF
TRBD1	.	TRBV5-1	TRBJ2-7	TGTGCCAGCAGCCCCTCCGGAGGGACAGGAATATACGAGCAGTACTTC	CASSPSGGTGIYEQYF
.	.	TRBV19	TRBJ1-5	TGTGCCAGTAGTATAGGCCAGGACAGATATCAGCCCCAGCATTTT	CASSIGQDRYQPQHF
.	.	TRBV25-1	TRBJ1-4	TGTGCCAGCAGTGGGGGGACACCTGAAAAACTGTTTTTT	CASSGGTPEKLFF
.	many	TRBV30	TRBJ2-7	TGTGCCTGGGGTAGGAGTCCCTACGAGCAGTACTTC	CAWGRSPYEQYF
.	many	TRBV28	TRBJ1-2	TGTGCCAGCAGCATGGACACAACCTACCCTAAGGGCTACACCTTC	CASSMDTTYPKGYTF
TRBD2	.	TRBV5-4	TRBJ2-3	TGTGCCAGCAGCTCCCTGGGGGGGTCATTCAGCACAGATACGCAGTATTTT	CASSSLGGSFSTDTQYF
.	many	TRBV11-2	TRBJ2-7	TGTGCCAGCAGTCAGGGCTTATACGAGCAGTACTTC	CASSQGLYEQYF
TRBD1	many	TRBV27	TRBJ1-6	TGTGCCAGCAGTCTCCGAAACCGCGACAGGGGAGATTCACCCCTCCACTTT	CASSLRNRDRGDSPLHF
TRBD2	.	TRBV20-1	TRBJ2-3	TGCAGTGCTAGAGATACCGCGGTTCAAGCGGGAGTAGATACGCAGTATTTT	CSARDTAVQAGVDTQYF
.	many	TRBV5-1	TRBJ1-1	TGCGCCAGCAGCACCGGACAAAAGAACACTGAAGCTTTCTTT	CASSTGQKNTEAFF
.	.	TRBV5-5	TRBJ2-7	TGTGCCAGCAGCTTTTTCTTCGAGGGGTACGAGCAGTACTTC	CASSFFFEGYEQYF
.	few	TRBV5-4	TRBJ1-2	TGTGCCAGCAGCTTTCCCGCAACTATGGGGGGCTACACCTTC	CASSFPATMGGYTF
.	.	TRBV18	TRBJ1-5	TGTGCCAGCTCACCACAGGCAGGCGGGGGCAATCAGCCCCAGCATTTT	CASSPQAGGGNQPQHF
TRBD2	many	TRBV11-2	TRBJ2-1	TGTGCCAGCAGCTTCTGGCTAGCGGGGGCGTACAATGAGCAGTTCTTC	CASSFWLAGAYNEQFF
TRBD1	.	TRBV29-1	TRBJ2-2	TGCAGCGTGGCCCGGGACAGGGACACCGGGGAGCTGTTTTTT	CSVARDRDTGELFF
TRBD1	.	TRBV4-3	TRBJ1-2	TGCGCCAGCAGGGAACACAGGGGTACGGACTATGGCTACACCTTC	CASREHRGTDYGYTF
.	.	TRBV4-1	TRBJ1-4	TGCGCCAGCAGCCGTATGGCTAATGAAAAACTGTTTTTT	CASSRMANEKLFF
TRBD1	many	TRBV20-1	TRBJ2-5	TGCAGTGCTAGAGAATGGGGACAGGGGGACCAGTACTTC	CSAREWGQGDQYF
TRBD2	few	TRBV9	TRBJ2-2	TGTGCCAGCAGCGCCCAACTAGCGGGAGCGACCGGGGAGCTGTTTTTT	CASSAQLAGATGELFF
.	.	TRBV7-9	TRBJ2-1	TGTGCCAGCAGCTCCTCCAAAGAAAATTTAAATGAGCAGTTCTTC	CASSSSKENLNEQFF
TRBD1	.	TRBV11-3	TRBJ2-3	TGTGCCAGCAGCGACCCGGGACAGGGGTGGAGCACAGATACGCAGTATTTT	CASSDPGQGWSTDTQYF
TRBD1	.	TRBV4-2	TRBJ1-1	TGTGCCAGCAGCTACGGACAGGGGGTGGGCACTGAAGCTTTCTTT	CASSYGQGVGTEAFF
TRBD1	few	TRBV20-1	TRBJ1-4	TGCAGTGCTACAGATGGAGACAGGGGAGGGGAAAAACTGTTTTTT	CSATDGDRGGEKLFF
TRBD1	.	TRBV6-1	TRBJ1-2	TGTGCCAGCAGTGAACAGGGGGGGGGTTTGAACTATGGCTACACCTTC	CASSEQGGGLNYGYTF
.	few	TRBV7-2	TRBJ1-2	TGTGCCAGCAGCCAGGGAAAAGGATATGGCTACACCTTC	CASSQGKGYGYTF
TRBD1	many	TRBV5-8	TRBJ2-2	TGTGCCAGCAGCTCCCGGGACAGGCACACCGGGGAGCTGTTTTTT	CASSSRDRHTGELFF
TRBD1	few	TRBV30	TRBJ1-5	TGTGCCTGGACAGGGGGGTTCAATCAGCCCCAGCATTTT	CAWTGGFNQPQHF
TRBD1	few	TRBV6-1	TRBJ2-2	TGTGCCAGCAGTTCCATTGGGACAGCCGATACCGGGGAGCTGTTTTTT	CASSSIGTADTGELFF
TRBD1	many	TRBV12-3/TRBV12-4	TRBJ1-2	TGTGCCAGCAGTCCGGGACAGGGGCCGGGCTACACCTTC	CASSPGQGPGYTF
.	.	TRBV27	TRBJ1-5	TGTGCCAGCAGTCCTCCCGACTGGGGGTCTCGCAATCAGCCCCAGCATTTT	CASSPPDWGSRNQPQHF
.	.	TRBV14	TRBJ1-5	TGTGCCAGCAGCCAAGCCGGGACCCAGAATCAGCCCCAGCATTTT	CASSQAGTQNQPQHF
.	.	TRBV10-2	TRBJ2-2	TGCGCCACCCCCCGACGCGGATCGGACACCGGGGAGCTGTTTTTT	CATPRRGSDTGELFF
.	many	TRBV7-9	TRBJ2-1	TGTGCCAGCACCCGGAGTGGTGAGCAGTTCTTC	CASTRSGEQFF
TRBD1	many	TRBV20-1	TRBJ2-7	TGCAGTGCGAATAAGGCGGGACAGGGAGCCTACGAGCAGTACTTC	CSANKAGQGAYEQYF
.	few	TRBV20-1	TRBJ1-2	TGCAGTGCTAGGGGAGACTGGGGGCCGATAGATGGCTACGCCTTC	CSARGDWGPIDGYAF
TRBD1	many	TRBV27	TRBJ1-1	TGTGCCAGCAGTTTAGAACAGGGGTATGGGGCTTTCTTT	CASSLEQGYGAFF
.	many	TRBV20-1	TRBJ2-7	TGCAGTGCGGTCCCGGGCGGCTACGAGCAGTACTTC	CSAVPGGYEQYF